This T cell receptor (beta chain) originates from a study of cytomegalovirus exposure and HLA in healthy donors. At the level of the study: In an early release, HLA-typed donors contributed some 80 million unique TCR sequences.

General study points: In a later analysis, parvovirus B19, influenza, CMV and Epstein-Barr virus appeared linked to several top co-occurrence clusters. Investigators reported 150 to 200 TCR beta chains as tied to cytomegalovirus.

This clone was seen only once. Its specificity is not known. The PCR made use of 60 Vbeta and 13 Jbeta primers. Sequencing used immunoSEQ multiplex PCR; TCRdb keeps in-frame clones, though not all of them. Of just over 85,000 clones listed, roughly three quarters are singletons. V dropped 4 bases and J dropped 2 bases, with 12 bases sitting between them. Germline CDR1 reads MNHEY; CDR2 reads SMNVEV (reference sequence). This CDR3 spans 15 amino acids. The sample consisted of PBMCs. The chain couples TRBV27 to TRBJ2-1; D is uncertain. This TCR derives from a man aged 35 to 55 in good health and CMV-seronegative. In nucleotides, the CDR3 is TGTGCCAGCAGTTCGGCAGGAAATCCCTACAATGAGCAGTTCTTC. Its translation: CASSSAGNPYNEQFF.